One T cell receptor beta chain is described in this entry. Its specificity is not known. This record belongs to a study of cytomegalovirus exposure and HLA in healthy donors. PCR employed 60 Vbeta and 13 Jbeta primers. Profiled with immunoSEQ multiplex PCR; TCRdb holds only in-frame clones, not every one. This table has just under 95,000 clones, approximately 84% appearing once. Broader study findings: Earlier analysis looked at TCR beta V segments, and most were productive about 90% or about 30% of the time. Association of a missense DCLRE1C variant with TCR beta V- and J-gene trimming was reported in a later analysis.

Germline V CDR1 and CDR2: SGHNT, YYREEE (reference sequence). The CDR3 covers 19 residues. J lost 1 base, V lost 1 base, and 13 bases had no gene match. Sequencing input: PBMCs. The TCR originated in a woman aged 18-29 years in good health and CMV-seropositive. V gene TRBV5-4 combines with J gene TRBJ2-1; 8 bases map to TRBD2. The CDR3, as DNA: TGTGCCAGCAGCTTGCCCAACCGGGGGGGCCCAAAGTCCTACAATGAGCAGTTCTTC. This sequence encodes CASSLPNRGGPKSYNEQFF.